A single sample is the source of the 5 T cell receptor beta chains below, sequenced in a study of post-analysis software for immune sequencing data. Study-level points and caveats: Patients used roughly five TRBV segments, including TRBV5-6, TRBV5-1 and TRBV20-1, more often than controls.

The TCR beta cDNA libraries contained unique molecular identifiers. TCRdb independently ran MiXCR on the PCR reads; one entry per CDR3 protein. The sample lists hundreds of thousands of distinct CDR3 sequences, more than 50% occurring once. Their recognized antigens are unknown. Sequenced: blood. Receptors originate from a girl aged 2 to 10 with multiple sclerosis.

This clonotype was observed a few times. The chain uses TRBV7-2 and TRBJ2-7, with D possibly being TRBD1 (6 bases). V was trimmed by 0 bases and J by 0 bases, leaving 9 bases between them. The germline gives CDR1 SGHTA, CDR2 FQGNSA. CDR3 length: 15 residues. CDR3 bases: TGTGCCAGCAGCTTAGCGCCGGACAGCTCCTACGAGCAGTACTTC. Its translation: CASSLAPDSSYEQYF.

The chain carries TRBV14 and TRBJ2-7, with D perhaps assigned TRBD1 or TRBD2 (5 bases each). There are 16 residues in the CDR3. V dropped 4 bases and J dropped 4 bases, with 20 bases sitting between them. From germline, CDR1 is SGHDN and CDR2 FVKESK. DNA for the CDR3: TGTGCCAGCAGCCTATCACCCCCGGGACCACTATACGAGCAGTACTTC. As protein: CASSLSPPGPLYEQYF.

The gene calls are TRBV2 and TRBJ2-1; 8 positions agree with TRBD1. The length of the CDR3 is 11 residues. CDR1 and CDR2 (germline): SNHLY, FYNNEI. Losses at the gene ends were 6 bases for V and 12 bases for J; bases not matched to a gene: 4. CDR3 nucleotide sequence: TGTGCCAGCAGGGGACAGGACTTGCAGTTCTTC. Its translation is CASRGQDLQFF.

With regard to this clonotype: The junction shows a germline mismatch at one end, possibly a read error. This rearrangement joins TRBV3-1 to TRBJ2-5; D is unclear. This CDR3 comprises 15 residues. Germline V gives CDR1 LGHDT, CDR2 YNNKEL (reference sequence). Here the CDR3 reads CASGQDGRLLETQYF. In nucleotides, the CDR3 is TGTGCCAGCGGCCAAGATGGCAGGCTGTTAGAGACCCAGTACTTC.

The chain carries TRBV12-3 or TRBV12-4 and TRBJ1-5; D is unclear. Trimming took 4 bases from V and 0 from J, leaving 13 bases between them. CDR3 size: 16 residues. The DNA for the CDR3 is TGTGCCAGCAGTTCCCCCGCCGGGCTTAGCAATCAGCCCCAGCATTTT. This encodes CASSSPAGLSNQPQHF.